This T cell receptor beta chain was identified in a study of CD8 T cells in ankylosing spondylitis. As the method for making TCR beta libraries, quantitative 5'-RACE with molecular barcodes was used. MiXCR, applied by TCRdb to the 5' RACE reads, yields one record per CDR3 protein. Of about 510,000 distinct CDR3 sequences in the sample, roughly 5% were seen once. CDR3 length: 14 residues. Germline V CDR1 and CDR2: SGHRS, YFSETQ. V gave up 4 bases and J gave up 5 bases; unmatched junction bases: 8. This clonotype appeared many times. Its antigen remains unidentified. General observations from the study: Fewer than ten highly homologous variants made up a TCR beta motif, and this motif appeared characteristic of ankylosing spondylitis blood.

Material: blood, either unsorted or a sorted T cell fraction (not recorded which). This receptor was identified in a male donor with ankylosing spondylitis. The chain couples TRBV5-1 to TRBJ1-2, with 7 positions matching TRBD1. CDR3 in amino acids: CASSVAGGNYGYTF. CDR3 DNA: TGCGCCAGCAGCGTGGCAGGGGGTAATTATGGCTACACCTTC.